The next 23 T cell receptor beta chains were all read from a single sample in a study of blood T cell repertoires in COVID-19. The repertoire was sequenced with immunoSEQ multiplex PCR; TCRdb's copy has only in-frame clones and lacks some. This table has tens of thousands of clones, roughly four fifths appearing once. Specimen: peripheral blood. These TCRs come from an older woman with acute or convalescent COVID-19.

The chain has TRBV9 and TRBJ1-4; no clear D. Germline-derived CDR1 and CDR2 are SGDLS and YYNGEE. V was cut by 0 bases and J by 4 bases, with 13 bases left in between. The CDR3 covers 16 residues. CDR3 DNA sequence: TGTGCCAGCAGCGTAGATGGAGGAGGAGGTAATGAAAAACTGTTTTTT. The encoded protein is CASSVDGGGGNEKLFF.

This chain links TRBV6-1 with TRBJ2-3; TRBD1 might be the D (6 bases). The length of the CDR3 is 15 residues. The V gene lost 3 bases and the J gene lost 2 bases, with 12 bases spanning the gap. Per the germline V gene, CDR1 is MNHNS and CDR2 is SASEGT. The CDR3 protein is CASSDRGHTTDTQYF. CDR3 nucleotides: TGTGCCAGCAGTGATAGGGGACATACCACAGATACGCAGTATTTT.

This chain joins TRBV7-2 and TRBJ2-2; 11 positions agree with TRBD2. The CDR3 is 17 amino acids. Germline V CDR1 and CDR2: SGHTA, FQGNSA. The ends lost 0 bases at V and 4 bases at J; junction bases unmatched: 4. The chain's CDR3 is CASSLASLAGGTGELFF. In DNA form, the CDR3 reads TGTGCCAGCAGCTTAGCATCCCTAGCGGGGGGCACCGGGGAGCTGTTTTTT.

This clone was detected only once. This CDR3 reads CASSPTQTYNEQFF. As DNA, the CDR3 is TGTGCCAGCTCACCTACACAGACCTACAATGAGCAGTTCTTC. The V call is TRBV18, the J call TRBJ2-1, with D unresolved. Trimming shortened V by 3 bases and J by 2 bases, and 8 bases separated the two germline ends. The germline V gene encodes CDR1 KGHSH and CDR2 LQKENI. The length of the CDR3 is 14 residues.

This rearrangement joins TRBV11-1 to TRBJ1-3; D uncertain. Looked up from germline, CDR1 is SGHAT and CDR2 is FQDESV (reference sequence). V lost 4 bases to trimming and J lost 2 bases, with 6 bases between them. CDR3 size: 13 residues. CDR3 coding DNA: TGTGCCAGCAGCTCGGGGACTGGAAACACCATATATTTT. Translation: CASSSGTGNTIYF.

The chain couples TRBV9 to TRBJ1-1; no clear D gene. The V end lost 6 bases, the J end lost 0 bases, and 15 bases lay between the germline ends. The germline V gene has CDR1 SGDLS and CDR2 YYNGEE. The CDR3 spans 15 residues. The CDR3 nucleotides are TGTGCCAGCACCCCCCACCAGGTTCTGAACACTGAAGCTTTCTTT. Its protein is CASTPHQVLNTEAFF.

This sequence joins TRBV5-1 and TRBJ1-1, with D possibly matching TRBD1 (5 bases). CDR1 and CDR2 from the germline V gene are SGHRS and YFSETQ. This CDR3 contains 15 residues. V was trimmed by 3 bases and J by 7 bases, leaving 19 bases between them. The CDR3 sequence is CASSYGGGAGNEAFF. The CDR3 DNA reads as TGCGCCAGCAGCTACGGTGGAGGGGCGGGTAATGAAGCTTTCTTT.

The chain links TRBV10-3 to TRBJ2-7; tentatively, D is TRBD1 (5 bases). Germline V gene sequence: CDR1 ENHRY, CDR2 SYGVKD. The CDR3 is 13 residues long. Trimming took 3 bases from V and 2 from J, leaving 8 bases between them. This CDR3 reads CAISDSQAYEQYF. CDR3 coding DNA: TGTGCCATCAGTGATTCACAGGCCTACGAGCAGTACTTC.

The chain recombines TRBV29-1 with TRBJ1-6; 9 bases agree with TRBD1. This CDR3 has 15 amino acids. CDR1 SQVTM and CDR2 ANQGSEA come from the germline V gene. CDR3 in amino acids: CRAGGQGTNHSPLHF. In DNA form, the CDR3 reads TGCAGGGCGGGAGGACAGGGGACGAATCATTCACCCCTCCACTTT.

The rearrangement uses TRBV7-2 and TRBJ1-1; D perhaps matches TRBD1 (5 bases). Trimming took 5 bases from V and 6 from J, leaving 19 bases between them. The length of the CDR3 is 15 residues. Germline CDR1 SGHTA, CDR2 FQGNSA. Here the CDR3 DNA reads TGTGCCAGCAGCCCTGGGGGGGGGAATAGGGCTGAAGCTTTCTTT. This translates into CASSPGGGNRAEAFF.

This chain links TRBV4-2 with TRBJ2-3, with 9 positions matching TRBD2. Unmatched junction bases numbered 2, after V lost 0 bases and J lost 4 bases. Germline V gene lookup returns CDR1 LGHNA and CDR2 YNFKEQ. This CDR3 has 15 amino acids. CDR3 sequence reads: CASSQERGGPDTQYF. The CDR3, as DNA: TGTGCCAGCAGCCAAGAGCGGGGGGGCCCAGATACGCAGTATTTT.

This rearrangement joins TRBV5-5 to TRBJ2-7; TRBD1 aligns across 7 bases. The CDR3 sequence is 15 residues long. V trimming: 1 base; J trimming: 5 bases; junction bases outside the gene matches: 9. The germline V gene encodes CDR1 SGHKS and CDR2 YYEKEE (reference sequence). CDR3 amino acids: CASSLPGQVRHEQYF. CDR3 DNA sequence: TGTGCCAGCAGCTTGCCTGGACAGGTGAGACACGAGCAGTACTTC. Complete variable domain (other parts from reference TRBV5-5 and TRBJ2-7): DAGVTQSPTHLIKTRGQQVTLRCSPISGHKSVSWYQQVLGQGPQFIFQYYEKEERGRGNFPDRFSARQFPNYSSELNVNALLLGDSALYLCASSLPGQVRHEQYFGPGTRLTVT.

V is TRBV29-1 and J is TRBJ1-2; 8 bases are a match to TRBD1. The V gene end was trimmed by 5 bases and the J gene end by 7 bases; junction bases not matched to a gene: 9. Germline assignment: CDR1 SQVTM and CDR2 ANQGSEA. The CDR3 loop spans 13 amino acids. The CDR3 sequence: CSVPQGARFGYTF. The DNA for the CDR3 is TGCAGCGTTCCCCAGGGGGCCAGGTTTGGCTACACCTTC.

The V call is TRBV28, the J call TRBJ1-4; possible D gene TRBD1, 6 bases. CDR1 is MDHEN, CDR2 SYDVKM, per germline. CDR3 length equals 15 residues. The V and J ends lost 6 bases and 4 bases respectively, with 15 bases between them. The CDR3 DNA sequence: TGTGCCAGCAGCCGTGGGGGGGCCAGTAATGAAAAACTGTTTTTT. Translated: CASSRGGASNEKLFF.

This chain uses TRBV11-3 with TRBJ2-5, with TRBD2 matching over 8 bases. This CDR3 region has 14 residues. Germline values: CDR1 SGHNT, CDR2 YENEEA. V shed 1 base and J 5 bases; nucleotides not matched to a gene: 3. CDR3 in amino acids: CASSLGGGLETQYF. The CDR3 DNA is TGTGCCAGCAGCTTAGGCGGGGGGCTGGAGACCCAGTACTTC.

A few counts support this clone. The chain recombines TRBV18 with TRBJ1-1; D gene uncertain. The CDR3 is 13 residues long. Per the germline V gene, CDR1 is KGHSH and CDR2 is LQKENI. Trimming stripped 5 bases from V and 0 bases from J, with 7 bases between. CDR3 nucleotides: TGTGCCAGCTCAGAGGGAATGAACACTGAAGCTTTCTTT. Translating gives CASSEGMNTEAFF.

CDR3 DNA sequence: TGTGCCAGCAGCCCGGGACTAGCGGGAGCTGATACGCAGTATTTT. Its protein is CASSPGLAGADTQYF. The gene calls are TRBV3-1 (or the pseudogene TRBV3-2) and TRBJ2-3, with 14 positions matching TRBD2. Germline lookup yields CDR1 LGHDT and CDR2 YNNKEL (reference sequence). There are 15 residues in the CDR3. Trimming cost V 4 bases and J 6 bases; bases outside gene matches: 3.

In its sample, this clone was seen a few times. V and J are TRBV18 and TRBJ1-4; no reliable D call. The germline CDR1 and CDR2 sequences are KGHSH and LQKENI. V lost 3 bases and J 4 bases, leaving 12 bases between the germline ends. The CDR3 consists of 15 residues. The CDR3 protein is CASSPPSGGNEKLFF. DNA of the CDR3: TGTGCCAGCTCACCCCCCAGCGGAGGTAATGAAAAACTGTTTTTT. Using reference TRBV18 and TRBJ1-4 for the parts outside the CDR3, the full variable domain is NAGVMQNPRHLVRRRGQEARLRCSPMKGHSHVYWYRQLPEEGLKFMVYLQKENIIDESGMPKERFSAEFPKEGPSILRIQQVVRGDSAAYFCASSPPSGGNEKLFFGSGTQLSVL.

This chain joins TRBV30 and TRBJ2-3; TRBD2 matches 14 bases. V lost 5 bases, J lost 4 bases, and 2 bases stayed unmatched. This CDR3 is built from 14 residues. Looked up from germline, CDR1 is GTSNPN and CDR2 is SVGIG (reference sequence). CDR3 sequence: CAWGTSGRADTQYF. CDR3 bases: TGTGCCTGGGGGACTAGCGGGAGAGCAGATACGCAGTATTTT.

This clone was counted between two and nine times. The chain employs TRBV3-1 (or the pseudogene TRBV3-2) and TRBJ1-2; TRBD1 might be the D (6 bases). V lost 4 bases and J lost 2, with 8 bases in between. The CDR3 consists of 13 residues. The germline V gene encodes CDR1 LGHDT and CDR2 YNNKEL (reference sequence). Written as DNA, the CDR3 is TGTGCCAGCAGCCGACAGGTAAACTATGGCTACACCTTC. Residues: CASSRQVNYGYTF.

CDR3 coding DNA: TGTGCCAGCACCGGACTAGTGGCGGGCACCGGGGAGCTGTTTTTT. Residues: CASTGLVAGTGELFF. The rearrangement links TRBV2 to TRBJ2-2, with 7 bases that match TRBD2. In germline, CDR1 is SNHLY, CDR2 FYNNEI. The CDR3 has 15 residues. J gave up 4 bases and V 7 bases, and 9 bases lay outside the gene matches. The variable domain in full, with the rest retrieved from reference TRBV2 and TRBJ2-2, is EPEVTQTPSHQVTQMGQEVILRCVPISNHLYFYWYRQILGQKVEFLVSFYNNEISEKSEIFDDQFSVERPDGSNFTLKIRSTKLEDSAMYFCASTGLVAGTGELFFGEGSRLTVL.

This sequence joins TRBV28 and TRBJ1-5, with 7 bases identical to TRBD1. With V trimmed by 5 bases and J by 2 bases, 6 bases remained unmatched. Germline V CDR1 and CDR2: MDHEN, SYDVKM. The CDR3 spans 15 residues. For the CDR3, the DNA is TGTGCCAGCAGTCCAGGGGGGAAGGGCAATCAGCCCCAGCATTTT. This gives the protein CASSPGGKGNQPQHF. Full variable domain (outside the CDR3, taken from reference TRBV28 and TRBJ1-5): DVKVTQSSRYLVKRTGEKVFLECVQDMDHENMFWYRQDPGLGLRLIYFSYDVKMKEKGDIPEGYSVSREKKERFSLILESASTNQTSMYLCASSPGGKGNQPQHFGDGTRLSIL.

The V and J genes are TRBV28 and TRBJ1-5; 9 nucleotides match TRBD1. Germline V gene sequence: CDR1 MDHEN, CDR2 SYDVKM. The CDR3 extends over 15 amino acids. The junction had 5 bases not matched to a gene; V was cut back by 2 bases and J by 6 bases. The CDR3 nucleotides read TGTGCCAGCAGTTTAGAGGGGACAGGGTTTCAGCCCCAGCATTTT. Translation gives CASSLEGTGFQPQHF.